This T cell receptor beta chain was recorded in a study of tumor and adjacent non-tumor tissue in lung cancer. Study-wide context: Each sample yielded 3.5 million to 5 million productive TCRbeta reads on average. Study results and limitations: In normal lung, the top 100 clones were significantly more dominant than in tumor.

The length of the CDR3 is 16 residues. Germline CDR1 reads SGHAT; CDR2 reads FQNNGV. As to this clonotype: Antigen: not known. Relative to the germline gene, one junction end is altered; a read error may explain this.

The template was RNA from unsorted bulk tissue. The library came from three nested PCR rounds adapted from ARM-PCR protocols. TCRdb recomputed calls from the multiplex PCR reads with MiXCR, one row per CDR3 protein. The top ten hold over 12% of the sample, which has approximately 90,000 distinct CDR3 sequences, more than 60% seen once. The material sequenced was lung tumor tissue. The genes are TRBV11-2 and TRBJ2-1; 12 bases map to TRBD2. The assigned J gene may be wrong: the sequence end matches TRBJ2-7 better. The TCR sequence derives from a man in his 70s with non-small cell lung cancer. CDR3 in amino acids: CVSSSPTSGGRNEQYF. The CDR3 DNA follows: TGTGTCAGCAGCTCTCCGACTAGCGGGGGCCGAAATGAGCAGTACTTC.